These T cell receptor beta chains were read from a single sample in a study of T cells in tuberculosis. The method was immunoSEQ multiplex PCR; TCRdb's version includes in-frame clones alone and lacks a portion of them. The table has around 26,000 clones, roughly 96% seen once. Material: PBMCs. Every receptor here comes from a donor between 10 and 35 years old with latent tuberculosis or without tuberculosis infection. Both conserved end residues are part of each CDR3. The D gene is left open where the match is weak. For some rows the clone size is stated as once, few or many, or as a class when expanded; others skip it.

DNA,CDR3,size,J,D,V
TGTGCCAGCAGCCTCACCCGGTATCAGCCCCAGCATTTT,CASSLTRYQPQHF,.,TRBJ1-5,.,TRBV27
TGTGCCAGCAAGGGGGACACCGGGGAGCTGTTTTTT,CASKGDTGELFF,once,TRBJ2-2,.,TRBV11-3
TGTGCCAGTAGTATAGACAGTTCGAACTCGAGGTACCTCCACTTT,CASSIDSSNSRYLHF,.,TRBJ1-6,.,TRBV19
TGTGCCAGCAGTCCCGGGATTGTCAATCAGCCCCAGCATTTT,CASSPGIVNQPQHF,.,TRBJ1-5,.,TRBV25-1
TGTGCCAGCAGCACTACAGGTACCAACACTGAAGCTTTCTTT,CASSTTGTNTEAFF,.,TRBJ1-1,.,TRBV5-5
TGTGCCAGCAATCCCGCGGAAAGAGCGGGGGATACAAACTCCTACAATGAGCAGTTCTTC,CASNPAERAGDTNSYNEQFF,once,TRBJ2-1,TRBD2,TRBV2
TGTGCCAGCACCAGACAGGGGCCGTACACCGGGGAGCTGTTTTTT,CASTRQGPYTGELFF,.,TRBJ2-2,TRBD1,TRBV13
TGTGCCAGCAGCGTAGATGTGAGGAACACTGAAGCTTTCTTT,CASSVDVRNTEAFF,.,TRBJ1-1,.,TRBV9
TGTGCCAGCTCACTGACCGGGACAGGACCATACACTGAAGCTTTCTTT,CASSLTGTGPYTEAFF,once,TRBJ1-1,TRBD1,TRBV18
TGTGCCAGCTCACCGGACGGGAGCTCCTACAATGAGCAGTTCTTC,CASSPDGSSYNEQFF,.,TRBJ2-1,.,TRBV18
TGTGCCAGCAGCTTAGGAGGCAGCTCTGGAAACACCATATATTTT,CASSLGGSSGNTIYF,.,TRBJ1-3,.,TRBV7-2
TGTGCCAGCAGTGAAGTGGCAGGGGATCCCTGGAGCACCATATATTTT,CASSEVAGDPWSTIYF,.,TRBJ1-3,.,TRBV6-1
TGTGCCAGCAGCACTAGCATGACAGGGGGCAATGAGCAGTTCTTC,CASSTSMTGGNEQFF,.,TRBJ2-1,TRBD1,TRBV9
TGCACCAGCAGCCAAGCGCGGCTGAGAGGCCGGTTCTTT,CTSSQARLRGRFF,.,TRBJ1-1,.,TRBV1
TGTGCCAGCAGTACAGGACAGGGGTCTCTCCAAGAGACCCAGTACTTC,CASSTGQGSLQETQYF,.,TRBJ2-5,TRBD1,TRBV2
TGTGCCAGCAGTTCGTGGACAGGGGGCAGTGGCTACACCTTC,CASSSWTGGSGYTF,.,TRBJ1-2,TRBD1,TRBV27
TGTGCCATCAAAGGGGACACCCCTTCCTTTAATTCCTACGAGCAGTACTTC,CAIKGDTPSFNSYEQYF,.,TRBJ2-7,.,TRBV10-3
TGTGCCAGCAGTCTGCTTGAGGGGGACACTGAAGCTTTCTTT,CASSLLEGDTEAFF,.,TRBJ1-1,.,TRBV27
TGCGCCAGCAGTGGATCCAGGGGGCCAGTCACTGAAGCTTTCTTT,CASSGSRGPVTEAFF,.,TRBJ1-1,TRBD1,TRBV10-1
TGTGCCTGGAAAGGGGACAGAGGGGTGGGAAACTACGCCTACAATGAGCAGTTCTTC,CAWKGDRGVGNYAYNEQFF,.,TRBJ2-1,TRBD1,TRBV30
TGTGCCAGCAGCTTGGTGGAGCCGAACACCGGGGAGCTGTTTTTT,CASSLVEPNTGELFF,.,TRBJ2-2,.,TRBV5-6
TGTGCCAGCAGCTTAAGGACAGGGAGCACAGATACGCAGTATTTT,CASSLRTGSTDTQYF,.,TRBJ2-3,TRBD1,TRBV11-3
TGTGCCAGCAGCCTGCCCGGGACACCGAACACCGGGGAGCTGTTTTTT,CASSLPGTPNTGELFF,.,TRBJ2-2,.,TRBV5-4
TGTGCCAGTAGTATTGAGGGCAGGGGTGAAAAACTGTTTTTT,CASSIEGRGEKLFF,.,TRBJ1-4,.,TRBV19
TGCGCCAGCAGCCCAAGACAGGGGGCGGCCGGGGAGCTGTTTTTT,CASSPRQGAAGELFF,.,TRBJ2-2,TRBD1,TRBV5-1
TGTGCCAGCAGCTTGGCCCTGGGGGCGCTCTTGGATACGCAGTATTTT,CASSLALGALLDTQYF,.,TRBJ2-3,.,TRBV5-4
TGTGCCAGCAGTTTATCGGGGGCAGGGTATTTTGGCTACACCTTC,CASSLSGAGYFGYTF,.,TRBJ1-2,.,TRBV27
TGTGCCAGTACCTCTGAGTCGGTCTATAATTCACCCCTCCACTTT,CASTSESVYNSPLHF,.,TRBJ1-6,.,TRBV19
TGTGCCAGCAGCCTTGGTGACAGTAGCACAGATACGCAGTATTTT,CASSLGDSSTDTQYF,.,TRBJ2-3,.,TRBV7-3
TGCGCCAGCAGCTTTAAGGGGGAGGGGCAGGAGACCCAGTACTTC,CASSFKGEGQETQYF,.,TRBJ2-5,.,TRBV5-1
TGTGCCAGCTCACCGGGACAGGGTATGAACACTGAAGCTTTCTTT,CASSPGQGMNTEAFF,.,TRBJ1-1,TRBD1,TRBV18
TGCGCCACCACCGACAGGGGCGGTACTGAAGCTTTCTTT,CATTDRGGTEAFF,.,TRBJ1-1,TRBD1,TRBV5-1
TGCGCCAGCAGCCAAGCTCCAGCGGGGGACCTTTACAATGAGCAGTTCTTC,CASSQAPAGDLYNEQFF,.,TRBJ2-1,TRBD2,TRBV4-1
TGTGCCAGTAGATTAACGACAGGGGGGGCTTTCTTT,CASRLTTGGAFF,once,TRBJ1-1,TRBD1,TRBV19
TGTGCCAGCAGTGAACTTCCTACCTCTGGAAACACCATATATTTT,CASSELPTSGNTIYF,.,TRBJ1-3,.,TRBV6-1
TGTGCCAGCAGCGTTGGACAGGGTATGAGAGGCTATGGCTACACCTTC,CASSVGQGMRGYGYTF,.,TRBJ1-2,TRBD1,TRBV9
TGCGCCAGCAGTGAGGTTCCACTAGCGAAGGTTTGTGAGACCCAGTACTTC,CASSEVPLAKVCETQYF,.,TRBJ2-5,TRBD2,TRBV10-1
TGTGCCAGCAGCCGACAGGGGTCTGGGGCCAACGTCCTGACTTTC,CASSRQGSGANVLTF,.,TRBJ2-6,TRBD1,TRBV7-2